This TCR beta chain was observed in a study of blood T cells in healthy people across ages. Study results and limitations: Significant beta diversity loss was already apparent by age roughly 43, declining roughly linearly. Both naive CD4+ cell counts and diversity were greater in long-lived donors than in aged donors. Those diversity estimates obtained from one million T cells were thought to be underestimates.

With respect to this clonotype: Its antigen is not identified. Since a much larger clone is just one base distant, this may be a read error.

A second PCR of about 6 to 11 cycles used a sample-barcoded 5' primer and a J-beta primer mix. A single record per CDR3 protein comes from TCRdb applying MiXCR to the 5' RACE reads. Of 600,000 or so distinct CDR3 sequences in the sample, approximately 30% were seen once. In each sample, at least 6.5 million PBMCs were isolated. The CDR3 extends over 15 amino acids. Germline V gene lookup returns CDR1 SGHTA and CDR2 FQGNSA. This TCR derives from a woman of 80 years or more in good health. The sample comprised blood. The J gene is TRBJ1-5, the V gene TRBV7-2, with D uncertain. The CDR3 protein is CASSATGFSNQPLHF. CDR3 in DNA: TGTGCCAGCAGCGCTACGGGGTTTAGCAATCAGCCCCTGCATTTT.